These 5 T cell receptor beta chains were sequenced from one sample in a study of blood T cell repertoires in COVID-19. Data came from immunoSEQ multiplex PCR; TCRdb stores just in-frame clones and leaves some out. The sample records about 320,000 clones, approximately 89% being singletons. The sequenced material came from peripheral blood. The receptor source for this set is a woman in her 30s with COVID-19, enrolled during active disease.

V and J are TRBV6-2 or TRBV6-3 and TRBJ2-1, with D unclear. Trimming left V 4 bases short and J 3 bases short, with 13 bases between. This CDR3 region has 15 residues. From germline, CDR1 is MNHEY and CDR2 SVGEGT. The DNA for the CDR3 is TGTGCCAGCAGTTCTAACCCCCTAATCTACAATGAGCAGTTCTTC. This encodes CASSSNPLIYNEQFF.

The rearrangement joins TRBV6-1 to TRBJ2-1; TRBD2 matches 10 bases. With 1 base clipped from V and 12 bases from J, the junction kept 12 bases outside the gene matches. The CDR3 covers 16 residues. Germline assignment: CDR1 MNHNS and CDR2 SASEGT. The CDR3 DNA reads as TGTGCCAGCAGTGAAGAGCCTAGCGGGGGAAGTTTAGGGCAGTTCTTC. It encodes CASSEEPSGGSLGQFF.

V and J are TRBV3-1 (or the pseudogene TRBV3-2) and TRBJ1-5, with 7 bases identical to TRBD1. V lost 5 bases, J lost 8 bases, and 15 bases stayed unmatched. CDR1 is LGHDT and CDR2 is YNNKEL in the germline V gene (reference sequence). The CDR3 contains 16 residues. The CDR3: CASSGEPGQAGEPQHF. CDR3 DNA: TGTGCCAGCAGCGGCGAACCAGGACAGGCTGGGGAGCCCCAGCATTTT.

The chain links TRBV11-3 to TRBJ2-1; TRBD2 might be the D (5 bases). In germline, CDR1 is SGHNT, CDR2 YENEEA. The CDR3 sequence is 13 residues long. V lost 1 base, J lost 7 bases, and 8 bases lay in between. The CDR3 loop reads CASSLGTQNEQFF. The CDR3 bases are TGTGCCAGCAGCTTAGGGACTCAGAATGAGCAGTTCTTC.

This chain joins TRBV18 and TRBJ2-5, with TRBD1 matching 11 bases. The CDR3 has 16 amino acids. CDR1 is KGHSH, CDR2 LQKENI, per germline. V lost 8 bases, J lost 5 bases, and 13 bases stayed unmatched. The CDR3 sequence is CASAETRTGGEETQYF. Here the CDR3 DNA reads TGTGCCAGCGCTGAAACAAGGACAGGGGGCGAGGAGACCCAGTACTTC. The full variable domain, with the rest looked up from reference TRBV18 and TRBJ2-5, is NAGVMQNPRHLVRRRGQEARLRCSPMKGHSHVYWYRQLPEEGLKFMVYLQKENIIDESGMPKERFSAEFPKEGPSILRIQQVVRGDSAAYFCASAETRTGGEETQYFGPGTRLLVL.